The clone carrying this TCR beta chain was observed a few times. Its antigen is unknown. Germline CDR1 and CDR2: ENHRY and SYGVKD. The V gene end was trimmed by 6 bases and the J gene end by 5 bases; junction bases not matched to a gene: 9. The CDR3 totals 14 residues. The data were taken from a study of early stage breast cancer tumors. Whole-study context: Of some 17 invasive breast tumors, fewer than 13 were hormone receptor-positive, HER2-negative. Overall study results and limits: Compared with adjacent normal breast tissue, tumors showed roughly 2.5-fold greater T cell density and higher clonality. Enriched TCRB sequences shared across patients were mostly commonly generated sequences.

Generated by immunoSEQ multiplex PCR, the TCRdb table keeps only in-frame clones and is missing some. The sample yields about 28,000 clones, around 53% seen once. The chain has TRBV10-3 and TRBJ2-7; 8 bases map to TRBD1. The source material was breast tumor tissue. The TCR comes from a person aged 50 to 59 with breast cancer. The CDR3 reads CAISTGQGPHEQYF. CDR3 nucleotide sequence: TGTGCCATCAGCACCGGACAGGGCCCCCACGAGCAGTACTTC.